This T cell receptor beta chain was identified during a study of T cell repertoires in ileal Crohn's disease. Study background: About 36% were active smokers at surgery; median disease duration was around 7.9 years. Study results and limitations: Active smokers at surgery had more clonal expansions than non-smokers.

By frequency in the sample, this clone is medium-sized. Its specificity is not known. Trimming left V 7 bases short and J 1 base short, with 9 bases between. The CDR3 has 13 residues. The germline V gene encodes CDR1 MNHNY and CDR2 SVGAGI (reference sequence). Each sample's TCRB immunosequencing used around 0.45 micrograms of biopsy DNA. Assay used: immunoSEQ multiplex PCR; TCRdb lists only in-frame clones, some missing. The table records over 9,500 clones, over 65% of them present only once. Eligibility required adulthood, ileal or ileocolonic Crohn's disease and indicated ileocolonic resection. This rearrangement joins TRBV6-6 to TRBJ2-3; D remains unclear. The TCR was taken from an adult with Crohn's disease. Sequencing used ileal tissue. The CDR3 DNA is TGTGCCAGCACCGTACGGGGCACAGATACGCAGTATTTT. This sequence encodes CASTVRGTDTQYF.